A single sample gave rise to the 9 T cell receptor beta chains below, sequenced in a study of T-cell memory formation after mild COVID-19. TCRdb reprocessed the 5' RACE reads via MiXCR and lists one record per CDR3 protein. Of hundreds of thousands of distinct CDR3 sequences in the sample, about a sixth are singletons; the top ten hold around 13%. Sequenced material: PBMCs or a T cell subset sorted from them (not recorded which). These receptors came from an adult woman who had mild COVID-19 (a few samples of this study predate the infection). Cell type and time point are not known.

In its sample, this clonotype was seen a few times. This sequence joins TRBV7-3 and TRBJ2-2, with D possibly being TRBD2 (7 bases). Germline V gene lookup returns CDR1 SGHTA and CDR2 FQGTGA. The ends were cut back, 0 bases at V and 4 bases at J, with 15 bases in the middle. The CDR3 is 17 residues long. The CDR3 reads CASSLTTGGFATGELFF. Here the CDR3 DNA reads TGTGCCAGCAGCTTAACCACGGGGGGCTTCGCCACCGGGGAGCTGTTTTTT.

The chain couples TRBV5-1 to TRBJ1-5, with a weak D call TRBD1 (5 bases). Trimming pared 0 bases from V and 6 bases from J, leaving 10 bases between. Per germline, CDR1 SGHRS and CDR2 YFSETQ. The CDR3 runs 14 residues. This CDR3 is CASSLEAGFQPQHF. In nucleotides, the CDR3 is TGCGCCAGCAGCTTGGAGGCAGGGTTTCAGCCCCAGCATTTT.

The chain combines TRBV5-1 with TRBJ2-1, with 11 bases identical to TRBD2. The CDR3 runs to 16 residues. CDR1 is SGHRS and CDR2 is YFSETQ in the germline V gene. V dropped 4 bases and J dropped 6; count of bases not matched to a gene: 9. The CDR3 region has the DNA TGCGCCAGCAGCATTCGACTAGCGGGGCCCCCCAATGAGCAGTTCTTC. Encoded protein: CASSIRLAGPPNEQFF. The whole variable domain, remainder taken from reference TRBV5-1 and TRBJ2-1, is KAGVTQTPRYLIKTRGQQVTLSCSPISGHRSVSWYQQTPGQGLQFLFEYFSETQRNKGNFPGRFSGRQFSNSRSEMNVSTLELGDSALYLCASSIRLAGPPNEQFFGPGTRLTVL.

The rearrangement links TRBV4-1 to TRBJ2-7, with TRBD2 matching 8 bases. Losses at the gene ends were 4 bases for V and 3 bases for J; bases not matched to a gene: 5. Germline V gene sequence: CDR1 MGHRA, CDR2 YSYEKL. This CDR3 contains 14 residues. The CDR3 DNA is TGCGCCAGCAGCCGCGGACTAGCTGGCTACGAGCAGTACTTC. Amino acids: CASSRGLAGYEQYF.

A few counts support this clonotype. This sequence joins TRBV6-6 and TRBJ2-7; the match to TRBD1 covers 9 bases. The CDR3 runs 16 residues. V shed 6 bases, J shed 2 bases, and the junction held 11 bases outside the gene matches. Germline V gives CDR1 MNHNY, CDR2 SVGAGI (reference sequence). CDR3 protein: CASSKKAGQGTYEQYF. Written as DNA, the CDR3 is TGTGCCAGCAGCAAAAAAGCGGGACAGGGTACCTACGAGCAGTACTTC.

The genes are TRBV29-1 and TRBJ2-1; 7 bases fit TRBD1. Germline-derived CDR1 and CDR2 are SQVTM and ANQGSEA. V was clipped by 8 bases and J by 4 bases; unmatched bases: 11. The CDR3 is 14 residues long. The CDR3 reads CSTGDRGVYNEQFF. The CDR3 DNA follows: TGCAGCACTGGGGACAGAGGGGTGTACAATGAGCAGTTCTTC.

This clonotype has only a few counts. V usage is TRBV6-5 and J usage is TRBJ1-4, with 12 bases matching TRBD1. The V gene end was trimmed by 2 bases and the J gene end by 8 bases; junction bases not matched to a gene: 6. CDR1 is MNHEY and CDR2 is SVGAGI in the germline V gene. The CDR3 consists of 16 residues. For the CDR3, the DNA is TGTGCCAGCAGTTACGTACCGGGACAGGGGGCAGAAAAACTGTTTTTT. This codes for CASSYVPGQGAEKLFF.

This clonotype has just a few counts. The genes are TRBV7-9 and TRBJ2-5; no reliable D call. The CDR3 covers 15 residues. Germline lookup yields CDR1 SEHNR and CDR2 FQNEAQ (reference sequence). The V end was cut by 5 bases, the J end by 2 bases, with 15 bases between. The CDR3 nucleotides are TGTGCCAGCAGCCCACGGCTTGCGGTTCAAGAGACCCAGTACTTC. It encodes CASSPRLAVQETQYF.

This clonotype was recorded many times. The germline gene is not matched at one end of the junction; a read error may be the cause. The CDR3 sequence: CASSQADTEAFF. Written as DNA, the CDR3 is TGCGCCAGCAGCCAAGCCGACACTGAAGCTTTCTTT. The chain employs TRBV3-1 and TRBJ1-1; D is unresolved. Germline V gives CDR1 LGHDT, CDR2 YNNKEL (reference sequence). This CDR3 contains 12 residues.